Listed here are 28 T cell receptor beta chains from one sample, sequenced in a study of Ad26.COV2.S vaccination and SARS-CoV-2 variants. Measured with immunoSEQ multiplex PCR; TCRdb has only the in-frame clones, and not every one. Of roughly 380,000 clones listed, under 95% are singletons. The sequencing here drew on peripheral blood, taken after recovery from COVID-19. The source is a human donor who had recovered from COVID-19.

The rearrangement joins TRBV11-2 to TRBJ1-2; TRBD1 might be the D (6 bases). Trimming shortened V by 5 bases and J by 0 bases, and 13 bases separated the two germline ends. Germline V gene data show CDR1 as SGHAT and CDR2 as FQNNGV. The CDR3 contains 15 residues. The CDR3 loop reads CASSPLTGPNYGYTF. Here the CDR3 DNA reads TGTGCCAGCAGCCCGCTTACAGGGCCTAACTATGGCTACACCTTC.

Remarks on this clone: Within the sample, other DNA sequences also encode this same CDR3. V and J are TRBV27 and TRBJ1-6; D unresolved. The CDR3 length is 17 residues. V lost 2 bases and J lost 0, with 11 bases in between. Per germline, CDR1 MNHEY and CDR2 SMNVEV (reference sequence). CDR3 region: CASSLAFRSSYNSPLHF. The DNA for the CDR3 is TGTGCCAGCAGTTTAGCGTTCCGCAGCTCCTATAATTCACCCCTCCACTTT.

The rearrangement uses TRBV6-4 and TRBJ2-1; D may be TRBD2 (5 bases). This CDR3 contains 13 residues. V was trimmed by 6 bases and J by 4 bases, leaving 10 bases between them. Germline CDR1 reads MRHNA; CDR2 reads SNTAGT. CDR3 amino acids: CASSLDWYNEQFF. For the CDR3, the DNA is TGTGCCAGCAGCTTGGACTGGTACAATGAGCAGTTCTTC.

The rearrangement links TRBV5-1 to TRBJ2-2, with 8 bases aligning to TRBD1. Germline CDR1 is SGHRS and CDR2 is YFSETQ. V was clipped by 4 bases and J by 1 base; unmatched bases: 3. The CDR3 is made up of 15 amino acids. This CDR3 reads CASSPDRVNTGELFF. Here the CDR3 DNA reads TGCGCCAGCAGCCCGGACAGGGTGAACACCGGGGAGCTGTTTTTT.

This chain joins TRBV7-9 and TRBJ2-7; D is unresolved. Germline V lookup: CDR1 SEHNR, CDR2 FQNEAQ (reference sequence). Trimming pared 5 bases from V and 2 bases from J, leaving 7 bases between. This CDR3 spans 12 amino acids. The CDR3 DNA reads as TGTGCCAGCAGCATCTCTGCCTACGAGCAGTACTTC. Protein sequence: CASSISAYEQYF.

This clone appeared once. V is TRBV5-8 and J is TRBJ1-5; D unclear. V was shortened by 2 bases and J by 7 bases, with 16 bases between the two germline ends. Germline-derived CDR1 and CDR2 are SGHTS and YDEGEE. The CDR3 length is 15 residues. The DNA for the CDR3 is TGTGCCAGCAGCTTAGAAGGGAGCGTAGGCCAGCCCCAGCATTTT. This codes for CASSLEGSVGQPQHF.

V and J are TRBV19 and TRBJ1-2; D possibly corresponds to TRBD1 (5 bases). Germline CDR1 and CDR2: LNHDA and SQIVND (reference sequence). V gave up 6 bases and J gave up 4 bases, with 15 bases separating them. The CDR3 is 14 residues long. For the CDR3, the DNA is TGTGCCAGTAGCTCAGGGTTCACGGCCTATGGCTACACCTTC. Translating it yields CASSSGFTAYGYTF.

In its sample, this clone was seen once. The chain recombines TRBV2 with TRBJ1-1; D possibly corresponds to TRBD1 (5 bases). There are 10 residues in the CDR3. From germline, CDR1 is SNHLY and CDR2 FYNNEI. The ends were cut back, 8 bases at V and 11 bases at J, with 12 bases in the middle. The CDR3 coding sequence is TGTGCCAGCGGGTCAGGGTGGGCTTTCTTT. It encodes CASGSGWAFF.

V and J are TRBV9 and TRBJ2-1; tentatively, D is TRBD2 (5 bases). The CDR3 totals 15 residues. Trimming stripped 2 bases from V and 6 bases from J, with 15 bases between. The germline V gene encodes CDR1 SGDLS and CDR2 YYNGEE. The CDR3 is CASSVGWRGGNEQFF. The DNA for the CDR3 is TGTGCCAGCAGCGTGGGATGGCGAGGAGGCAATGAGCAGTTCTTC.

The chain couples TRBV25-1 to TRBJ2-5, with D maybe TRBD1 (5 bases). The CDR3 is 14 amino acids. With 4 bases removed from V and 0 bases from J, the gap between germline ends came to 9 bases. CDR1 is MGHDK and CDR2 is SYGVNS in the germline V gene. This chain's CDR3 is CASSGQGNQETQYF. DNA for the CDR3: TGTGCCAGCAGTGGGCAGGGCAACCAAGAGACCCAGTACTTC.

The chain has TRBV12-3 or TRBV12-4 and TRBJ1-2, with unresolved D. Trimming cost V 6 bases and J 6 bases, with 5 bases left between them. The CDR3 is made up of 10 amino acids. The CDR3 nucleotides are TGTGCCAGCAGCTTCGATGGCTACACCTTC. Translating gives CASSFDGYTF.

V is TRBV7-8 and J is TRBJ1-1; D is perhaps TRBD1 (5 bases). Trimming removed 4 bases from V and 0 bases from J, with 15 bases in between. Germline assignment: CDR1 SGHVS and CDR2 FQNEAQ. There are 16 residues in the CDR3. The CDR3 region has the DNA TGTGCCAGCAGCTATGGGGGGAGGGGCTTGAACACTGAAGCTTTCTTT. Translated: CASSYGGRGLNTEAFF.

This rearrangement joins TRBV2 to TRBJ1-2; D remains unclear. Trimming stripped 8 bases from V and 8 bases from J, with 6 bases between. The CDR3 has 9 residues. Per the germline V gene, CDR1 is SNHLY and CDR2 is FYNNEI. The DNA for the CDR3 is TGTGCCAGCCCTTCGGGCTACACCTTC. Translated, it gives CASPSGYTF.

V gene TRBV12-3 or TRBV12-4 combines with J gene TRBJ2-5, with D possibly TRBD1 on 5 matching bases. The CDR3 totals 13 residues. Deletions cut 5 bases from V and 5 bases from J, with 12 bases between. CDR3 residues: CASSMTVPETQYF. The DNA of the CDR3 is TGTGCCAGCAGTATGACAGTTCCGGAGACCCAGTACTTC.

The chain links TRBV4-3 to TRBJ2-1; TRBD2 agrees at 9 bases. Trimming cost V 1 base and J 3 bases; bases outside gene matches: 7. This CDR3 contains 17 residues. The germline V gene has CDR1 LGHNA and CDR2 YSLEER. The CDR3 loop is CASSQGGGLAVYNEQFF. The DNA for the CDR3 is TGCGCCAGCAGCCAAGGGGGGGGACTAGCTGTCTACAATGAGCAGTTCTTC.

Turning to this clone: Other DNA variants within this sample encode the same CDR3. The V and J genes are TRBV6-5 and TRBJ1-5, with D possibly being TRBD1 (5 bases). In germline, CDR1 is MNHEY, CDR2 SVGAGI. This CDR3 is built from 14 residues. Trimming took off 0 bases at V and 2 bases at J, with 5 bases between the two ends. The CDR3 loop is CASSYSGGNQPQHF. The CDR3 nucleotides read TGTGCCAGCAGTTACTCGGGGGGCAATCAGCCCCAGCATTTT.

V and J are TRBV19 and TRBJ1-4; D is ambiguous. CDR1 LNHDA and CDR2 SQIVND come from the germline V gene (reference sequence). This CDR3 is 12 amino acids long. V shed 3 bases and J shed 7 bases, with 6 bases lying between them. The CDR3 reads CASSIGIEKLFF. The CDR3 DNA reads TGTGCCAGTAGTATCGGAATTGAAAAACTGTTTTTT. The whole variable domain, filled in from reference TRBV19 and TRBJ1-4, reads DGGITQSPKYLFRKEGQNVTLSCEQNLNHDAMYWYRQDPGQGLRLIYYSQIVNDFQKGDIAEGYSVSREKKESFPLTVTSAQKNPTAFYLCASSIGIEKLFFGSGTQLSVL.

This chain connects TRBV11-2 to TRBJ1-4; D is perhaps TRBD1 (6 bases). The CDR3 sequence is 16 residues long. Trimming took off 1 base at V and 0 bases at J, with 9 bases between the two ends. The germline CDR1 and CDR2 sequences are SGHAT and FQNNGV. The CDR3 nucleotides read TGTGCCAGCAGCTTAGGGGGGGCCTCAACTAATGAAAAACTGTTTTTT. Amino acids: CASSLGGASTNEKLFF. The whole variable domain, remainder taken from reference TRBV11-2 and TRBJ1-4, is EAGVAQSPRYKIIEKRQSVAFWCNPISGHATLYWYQQILGQGPKLLIQFQNNGVVDDSQLPKDRFSAERLKGVDSTLKIQPAKLEDSAVYLCASSLGGASTNEKLFFGSGTQLSVL.

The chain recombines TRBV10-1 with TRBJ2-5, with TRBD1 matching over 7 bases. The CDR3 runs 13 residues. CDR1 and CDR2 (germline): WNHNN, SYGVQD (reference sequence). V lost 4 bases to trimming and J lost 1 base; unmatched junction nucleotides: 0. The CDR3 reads CASSGDSQETQYF. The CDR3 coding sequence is TGCGCCAGCAGTGGGGACAGCCAAGAGACCCAGTACTTC.

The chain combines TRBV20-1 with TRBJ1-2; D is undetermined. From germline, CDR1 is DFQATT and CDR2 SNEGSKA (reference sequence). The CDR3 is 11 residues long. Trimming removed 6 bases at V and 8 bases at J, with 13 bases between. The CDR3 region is CSAKVQNGYTF. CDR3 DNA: TGCAGTGCCAAAGTCCAGAACGGCTACACCTTC.

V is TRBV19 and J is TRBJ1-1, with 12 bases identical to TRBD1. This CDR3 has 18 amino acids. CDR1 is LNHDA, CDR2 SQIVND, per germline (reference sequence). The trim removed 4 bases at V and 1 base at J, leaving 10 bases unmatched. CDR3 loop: CASSKRPGTGGENTEAFF. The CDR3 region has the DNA TGTGCCAGTAGTAAAAGACCCGGGACAGGGGGCGAGAACACTGAAGCTTTCTTT.

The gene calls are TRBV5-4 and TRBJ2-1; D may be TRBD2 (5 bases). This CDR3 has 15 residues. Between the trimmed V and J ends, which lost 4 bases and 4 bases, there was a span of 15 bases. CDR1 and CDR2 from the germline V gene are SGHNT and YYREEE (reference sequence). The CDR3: CASSRGGVGYNEQFF. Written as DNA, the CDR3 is TGTGCCAGCAGCCGAGGAGGTGTTGGGTACAATGAGCAGTTCTTC.

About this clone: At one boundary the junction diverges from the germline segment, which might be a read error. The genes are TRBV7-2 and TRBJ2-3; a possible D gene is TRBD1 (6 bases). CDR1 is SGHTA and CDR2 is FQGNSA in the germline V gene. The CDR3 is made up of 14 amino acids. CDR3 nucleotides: TGTGCCGGCAGCCGTACAGGGTACACAGATACGCAGTATTTT. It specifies CAGSRTGYTDTQYF.

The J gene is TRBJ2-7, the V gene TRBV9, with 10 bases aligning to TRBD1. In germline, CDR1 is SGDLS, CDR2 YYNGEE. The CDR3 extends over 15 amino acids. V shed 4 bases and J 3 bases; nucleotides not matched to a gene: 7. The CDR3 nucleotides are TGTGCCAGCAGCCCCGGACAGGGGGGGGTCTACGAGCAGTACTTC. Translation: CASSPGQGGVYEQYF.

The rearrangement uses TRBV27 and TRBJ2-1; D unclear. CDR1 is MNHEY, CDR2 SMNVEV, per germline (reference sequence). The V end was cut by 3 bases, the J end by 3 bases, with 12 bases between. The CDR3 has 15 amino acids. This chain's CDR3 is CASSFVTAVYNEQFF. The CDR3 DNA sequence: TGTGCCAGCAGTTTTGTAACAGCAGTCTACAATGAGCAGTTCTTC.

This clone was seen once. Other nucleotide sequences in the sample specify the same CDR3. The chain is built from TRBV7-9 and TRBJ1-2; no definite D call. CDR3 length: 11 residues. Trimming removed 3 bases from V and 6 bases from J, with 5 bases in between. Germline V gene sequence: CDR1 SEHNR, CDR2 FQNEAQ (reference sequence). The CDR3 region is CASSLRDGYTF. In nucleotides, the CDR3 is TGTGCCAGCAGCTTGAGGGATGGCTACACCTTC.

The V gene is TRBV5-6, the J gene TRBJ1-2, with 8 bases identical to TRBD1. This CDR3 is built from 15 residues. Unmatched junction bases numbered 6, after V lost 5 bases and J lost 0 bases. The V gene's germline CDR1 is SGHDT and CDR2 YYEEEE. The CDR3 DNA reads TGTGCCAGCAGTCCCGGGACAGGCTCTAACTATGGCTACACCTTC. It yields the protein CASSPGTGSNYGYTF.

CDR3 coding DNA: TGTGCCAGCAGCTTAGCGGGGGGGACAGCCGGACCCGGGGAGCTGTTTTTT. It yields the protein CASSLAGGTAGPGELFF. The J gene is TRBJ2-2, the V gene TRBV7-2; D assignment may be TRBD1 or TRBD2 (7 bases each). This CDR3 comprises 17 residues. V was clipped by 0 bases and J by 6 bases, with 17 bases between them. In germline, CDR1 is SGHTA, CDR2 FQGNSA.